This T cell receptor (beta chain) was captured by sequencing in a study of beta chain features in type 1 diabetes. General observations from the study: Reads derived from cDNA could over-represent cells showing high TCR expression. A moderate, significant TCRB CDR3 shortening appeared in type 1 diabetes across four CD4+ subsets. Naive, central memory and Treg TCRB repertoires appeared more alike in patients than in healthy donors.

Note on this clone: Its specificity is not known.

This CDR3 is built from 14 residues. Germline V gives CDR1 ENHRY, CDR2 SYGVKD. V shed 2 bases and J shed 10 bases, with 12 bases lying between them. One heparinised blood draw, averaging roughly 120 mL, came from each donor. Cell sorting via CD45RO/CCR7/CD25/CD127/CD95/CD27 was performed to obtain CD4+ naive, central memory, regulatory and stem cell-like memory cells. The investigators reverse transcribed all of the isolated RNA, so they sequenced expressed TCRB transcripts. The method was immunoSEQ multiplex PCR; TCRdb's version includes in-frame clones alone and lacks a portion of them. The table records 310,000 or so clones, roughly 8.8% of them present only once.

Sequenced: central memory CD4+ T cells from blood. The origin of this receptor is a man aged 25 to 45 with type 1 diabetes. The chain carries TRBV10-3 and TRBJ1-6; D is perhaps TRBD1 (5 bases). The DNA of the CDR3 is TGTGCCATCAGTGAGCGGGGGGAATCGTCACCCCTCCACTTT. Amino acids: CAISERGESSPLHF.